One and the same sample provided the 5 T cell receptor beta chains below, sequenced in a study of early T cells in non-severe SARS-CoV-2 infection. One entry per CDR3 protein results from TCRdb running MiXCR on the 5' RACE reads. The sample has tens of thousands of distinct CDR3 sequences, around 10% seen once; the top ten hold less than 10%. Sequenced material: whole blood, taken at baseline. Receptors originate from an adult who was a healthcare worker with PCR-confirmed SARS-CoV-2 infection or an uninfected control (not recorded which).

The V call is TRBV11-2, the J call TRBJ1-1, with D uncertain. Germline V CDR1 and CDR2: SGHAT, FQNNGV. This CDR3 has 16 residues. Trimming left V 1 base short and J 4 bases short, with 16 bases between. The CDR3 DNA reads as TGTGCCAGCAGCTTAGGTCGGTCGGCTTTTGGCACTGAAGCTTTCTTT. Protein sequence: CASSLGRSAFGTEAFF.

This clonotype was detected only a few times. This chain uses TRBV7-2 with TRBJ2-5; D is perhaps TRBD2 (6 bases). The CDR3 contains 15 residues. Trimming took off 4 bases at V and 2 bases at J, with 14 bases between the two ends. In germline, CDR1 is SGHTA, CDR2 FQGNSA. The CDR3 region has the DNA TGTGCCAGCAGCTCCAGGGCTGGGGGGCAAGAGACCCAGTACTTC. It is translated as CASSSRAGGQETQYF. The full variable domain, its missing parts supplied by reference TRBV7-2 and TRBJ2-5, is GAGVSQSPSNKVTEKGKDVELRCDPISGHTALYWYRQSLGQGLEFLIYFQGNSAPDKSGLPSDRFSAERTGGSVSTLTIQRTQQEDSAVYLCASSSRAGGQETQYFGPGTRLLVL.

This clonotype showed up just a few times. V is TRBV12-3 or TRBV12-4 and J is TRBJ2-7; a weak D match, TRBD2 (6 bases). This CDR3 has 14 residues. Trimming removed 4 bases at V and 9 bases at J, with 19 bases between. CDR3 coding DNA: TGTGCCAGCAGTTCCCTCGGGCGCGGGACTCCGCAGTACTTC. It translates to CASSSLGRGTPQYF.

This clonotype showed up many times. The chain links TRBV5-1 to TRBJ1-1; D is unresolved. Trimming took 1 base from V and 0 from J, leaving 10 bases between them. The germline gives CDR1 SGHRS, CDR2 YFSETQ. The CDR3 has 15 amino acids. This CDR3 reads CASSLQEGMNTEAFF. In nucleotides, the CDR3 is TGCGCCAGCAGCTTGCAGGAGGGCATGAACACTGAAGCTTTCTTT.

This clonotype was seen a few times. CDR3 region: CASSQEGASNEQFF. In DNA, the CDR3 is TGTGCCAGCAGCCAAGAAGGGGCGAGTAATGAGCAGTTCTTC. The gene calls are TRBV3-1 and TRBJ2-1; possibly TRBD1 for D (5 bases). Germline CDR1 is LGHDT and CDR2 is YNNKEL (reference sequence). The CDR3 sequence is 14 residues long. The V gene lost 0 bases and the J gene lost 7 bases, with 10 bases spanning the gap.